Sequencing of this TCR beta chain was carried out in a study of T cells in localized non-small cell lung cancer. The table lists this clone with a few counts. Its antigen is still unknown. This CDR3 spans 14 amino acids. V was cut by 2 bases and J by 2 bases, with 9 bases left in between. From germline, CDR1 is MNHNS and CDR2 SASEGT. Profiling relied on immunoSEQ multiplex PCR, and the TCRdb table lists in-frame clones only, not all of them. The sample lists tens of thousands of clones, less than 85% occurring once. Regarding the study as a whole: There was higher T cell clonality in uninvolved adjacent lung than in tumor, and it was highest there. It remains possible that heterogeneity exists, since only one tumor region was sequenced. A median of around 60 clones ranked among the top 100 in tumor appeared in adjacent lung.

Specimen: peripheral blood, collected before any cancer treatment. The TCR sequence derives from a female donor of 60 years or more with stage I lung adenocarcinoma. The chain is built from TRBV6-1 and TRBJ1-2; D is ambiguous. CDR3 sequence reads: CASSESGGNYGYTF. CDR3 coding DNA: TGTGCCAGCAGTGAAAGTGGAGGGAACTATGGCTACACCTTC.